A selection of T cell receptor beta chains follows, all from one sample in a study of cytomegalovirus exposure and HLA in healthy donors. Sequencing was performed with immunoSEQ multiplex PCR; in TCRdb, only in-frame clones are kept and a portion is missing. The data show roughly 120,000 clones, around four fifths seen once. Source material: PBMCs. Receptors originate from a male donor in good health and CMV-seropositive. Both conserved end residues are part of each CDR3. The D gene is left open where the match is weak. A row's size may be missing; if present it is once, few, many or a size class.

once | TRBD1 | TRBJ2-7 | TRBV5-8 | TGTGCCAGCAGCTTGTGGGACAGCTCCTACGAGCAGTACTTC | CASSLWDSSYEQYF
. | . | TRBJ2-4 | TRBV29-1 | TGCAGCGTTGGGGGGAGGGGGAGCGCCATTCAGTACTTC | CSVGGRGSAIQYF
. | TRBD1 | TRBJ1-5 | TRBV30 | TGTGCCTGGAAACCGACAGGGGACCATCAGCCCCAGCATTTT | CAWKPTGDHQPQHF
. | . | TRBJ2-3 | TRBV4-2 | TGTGCCAGCAGCCAAGTAACTAGCCTCACGGAAGGAGATACGCAGTATTTT | CASSQVTSLTEGDTQYF
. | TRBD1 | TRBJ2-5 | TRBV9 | TGTGCCAGCAGCCCCCAACAGGGGCCGTACCAAGAGACCCAGTACTTC | CASSPQQGPYQETQYF
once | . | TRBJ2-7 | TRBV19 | TGTGCCAGTAGTATCGGGAGCGGCGAGCAGTACTTC | CASSIGSGEQYF
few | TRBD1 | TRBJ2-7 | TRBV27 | TGTGCCAGCAGTGTGACAGGGGGTGGCTACGAGCAGTACTTC | CASSVTGGGYEQYF
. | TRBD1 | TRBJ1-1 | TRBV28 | TGTGCCAGCAGAGGGGGCGGCGGGACTGAAGCTTTCTTT | CASRGGGGTEAFF
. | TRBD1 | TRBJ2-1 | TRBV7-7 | TGTGCTAGCAGCTTATCCGGGACAGGGGGCGGTGTGCAGTTCTTC | CASSLSGTGGGVQFF
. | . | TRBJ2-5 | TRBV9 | TGTGCCAGCAGCGTAGGGGTAGCTTCTCAAGAGACCCAGTACTTC | CASSVGVASQETQYF
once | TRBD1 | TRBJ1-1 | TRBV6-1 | TGTGCCAGCAGTTTCGGGACAGGGGGCAACACTGAAGCTTTCTTT | CASSFGTGGNTEAFF
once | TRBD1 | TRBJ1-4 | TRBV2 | TGTGCCAGCAGAGACGGACAGGGGGCTTTTATCGGTGAAAAACTGTTTTTT | CASRDGQGAFIGEKLFF
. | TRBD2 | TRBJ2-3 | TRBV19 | TGTGCCAGTAGTATGAGCGGGGAGACCGCTAGCACAGATACGCAGTATTTT | CASSMSGETASTDTQYF
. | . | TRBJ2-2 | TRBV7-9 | TGTTCCAGCAGCCGGACAGATGGCGGGGAGCTGTTTTTT | CSSSRTDGGELFF
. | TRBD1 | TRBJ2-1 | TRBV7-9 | TGTGCCAGCAGCCCCACCCTGGGACAGGGGAATGAGCAGTTCTTC | CASSPTLGQGNEQFF